The 26 T cell receptor beta chains below all came from one sample that was sequenced in a study of CD8 T cells in ankylosing spondylitis. TCRdb itself ran the 5' RACE reads through MiXCR, one entry per CDR3 protein. The data show fewer than 200,000 distinct CDR3 sequences, with 15% to 20% seen just once and 4.3% held by the top ten. Sequenced input: blood, either unsorted or a sorted T cell fraction (not recorded which). The receptors here all came from a male donor between 10 and 30 years old with ankylosing spondylitis or in good health (not recorded which).

Only a few counts were recorded for this clonotype. The rearrangement links TRBV29-1 to TRBJ2-1; 13 positions agree with TRBD2. The CDR3 has 14 amino acids. The V gene's germline CDR1 is SQVTM and CDR2 ANQGSEA. The V and J ends lost 8 bases and 10 bases, in that order; junction bases with no gene match: 11. CDR3 residues: CSHRGLAGEMEQFF. CDR3 DNA sequence: TGCAGCCATAGAGGACTAGCGGGAGAAATGGAGCAGTTCTTC.

The V call is TRBV5-6, the J call TRBJ2-7; perhaps TRBD2 as D (6 bases). Per germline, CDR1 SGHDT and CDR2 YYEEEE. The CDR3 is made up of 14 amino acids. V was trimmed by 0 bases and J by 4 bases, leaving 11 bases between them. This CDR3 is CASSLDQGLYEQYV. CDR3 nucleotide sequence: TGTGCCAGCAGCTTGGACCAGGGACTGTACGAGCAGTACGTC.

This clonotype was observed a handful of times. J is TRBJ2-5 and V is TRBV2; D is tentatively TRBD1 or TRBD2 (5 bases each). The V gene lost 6 bases and the J gene lost 2 bases, with 13 bases spanning the gap. Germline CDR1 SNHLY, CDR2 FYNNEI. This CDR3 region has 14 residues. In nucleotides, the CDR3 is TGTGCCAGCAGCCGGGACCGAATTCAAGAGACCCAGTACTTC. Amino acid sequence: CASSRDRIQETQYF.

This clonotype showed up many times. The chain has TRBV29-1 and TRBJ2-5; D might be TRBD2 (5 bases). V shed 2 bases and J shed 4 bases, with 14 bases lying between them. Germline V gives CDR1 SQVTM, CDR2 ANQGSEA. The CDR3 extends over 14 amino acids. The DNA for the CDR3 is TGCAGCGTTGAATTGGCAGACCGGGGAGAGACCCAGTACTTC. This sequence encodes CSVELADRGETQYF.

This clonotype was counted at least ten times. The chain joins TRBV7-9 to TRBJ2-7; 7 positions match TRBD1. Germline loops: CDR1 SEHNR, CDR2 FQNEAQ (reference sequence). This CDR3 contains 13 residues. V shed 5 bases, J shed 1 base, and the junction held 2 bases outside the gene matches. The CDR3: CASSPTGSYEQYF. The CDR3 coding sequence is TGTGCCAGCAGCCCGACAGGGTCCTACGAGCAGTACTTC.

This chain uses TRBV7-8 with TRBJ2-5; unclear D gene. With 1 base removed from V and 3 bases from J, the gap between germline ends came to 9 bases. The CDR3 extends over 14 amino acids. Germline V lookup: CDR1 SGHVS, CDR2 FQNEAQ. The CDR3 nucleotides are TGTGCCAGCAGCTTAGTCGAAGGCGAAGAGACCCAGTACTTC. This translates into CASSLVEGEETQYF.

The chain is built from TRBV5-1 and TRBJ2-1; D may be TRBD2 (5 bases). Germline V gene lookup returns CDR1 SGHRS and CDR2 YFSETQ. The V and J ends lost 1 base and 9 bases respectively, with 14 bases between them. CDR3 length equals 14 residues. DNA of the CDR3: TGCGCCAGCAGCTTGAATCTAGCCTGGGGTGAGCAGTTCTTC. The encoded protein is CASSLNLAWGEQFF. Looking up the rest from reference TRBV5-1 and TRBJ2-1 gives the full variable domain: KAGVTQTPRYLIKTRGQQVTLSCSPISGHRSVSWYQQTPGQGLQFLFEYFSETQRNKGNFPGRFSGRQFSNSRSEMNVSTLELGDSALYLCASSLNLAWGEQFFGPGTRLTVL.

This clonotype has just a few counts. The chain couples TRBV20-1 to TRBJ2-1; 9 nucleotides match TRBD2. The ends lost 5 bases at V and 2 bases at J; junction bases unmatched: 4. The V gene's germline CDR1 is DFQATT and CDR2 SNEGSKA (reference sequence). This CDR3 contains 14 residues. The CDR3 DNA sequence: TGCAGTGCTTTTAGCGGGAGTACCTACAATGAGCAGTTCTTC. Its protein is CSAFSGSTYNEQFF.

This clonotype was recorded a few times. The rearrangement uses TRBV20-1 and TRBJ1-6, with D possibly TRBD1 on 6 matching bases. V was cut by 1 base and J by 9 bases, with 16 bases left in between. CDR1 and CDR2 (germline): DFQATT, SNEGSKA (reference sequence). The CDR3 runs to 15 residues. The CDR3 is CSARGAGAVGSPLHF. The CDR3 bases are TGCAGTGCTAGAGGAGCGGGGGCGGTCGGTTCACCCCTCCACTTT.

The chain has TRBV10-2 and TRBJ2-2; D is ambiguous. In germline, CDR1 is WSHSY, CDR2 SAAADI. The CDR3 is 12 amino acids. V gave up 6 bases and J gave up 9 bases, with 11 bases separating them. The chain's CDR3 is CASSSKDRELFF. In nucleotides, the CDR3 is TGCGCCAGCAGCAGTAAGGACCGGGAGCTGTTTTTT.

V usage is TRBV6-5 and J usage is TRBJ2-1, with no clear D. This CDR3 spans 11 amino acids. Per the germline V gene, CDR1 is MNHEY and CDR2 is SVGAGI. CDR3 sequence: CATKAYNEQFF. The CDR3 region has the DNA TGTGCAACGAAGGCCTACAATGAGCAGTTCTTC.

This clonotype was observed at least ten times. This sequence joins TRBV12-3 or TRBV12-4 and TRBJ2-7; tentative D call: TRBD2 (5 bases). The V gene lost 7 bases and the J gene lost 9 bases, with 13 bases spanning the gap. This CDR3 is built from 11 residues. This CDR3 is CASTQAGVQYF. The CDR3 DNA is TGTGCCAGCACTCAGGCCGGGGTGCAGTACTTC.

V usage is TRBV4-1 and J usage is TRBJ1-1; the D gene is possibly TRBD1 (6 bases). Trimming cost V 1 base and J 0 bases, with 12 bases left between them. The CDR3 runs to 16 residues. CDR1 MGHRA and CDR2 YSYEKL come from the germline V gene. The CDR3 is CASSQAPGALNTEAFF. DNA for the CDR3: TGCGCCAGCAGCCAAGCACCGGGGGCCTTGAACACTGAAGCTTTCTTT.

At least ten counts were recorded for this clonotype. The chain has TRBV12-3 or TRBV12-4 and TRBJ2-4; 7 bases line up with TRBD2. Germline trimming cut 6 bases from V and 5 bases from J; bases unmatched to any gene: 1. This CDR3 has 12 amino acids. The CDR3, as DNA: TGTGCCAGCAGGGGGAGGGAAAACATTCAGTACTTC. It translates to CASRGRENIQYF.

CDR3 region: CASSLMERDTQYF. The DNA for the CDR3 is TGTGCCAGCAGTTTAATGGAGCGGGATACGCAGTATTTT. This chain links TRBV12-3 or TRBV12-4 with TRBJ2-3; D is perhaps TRBD2 (5 bases). CDR3 length: 13 residues. Trimming stripped 2 bases from V and 6 bases from J, with 9 bases between.

The chain carries TRBV20-1 and TRBJ2-7, with 7 bases fitting TRBD1. V dropped 6 bases and J dropped 2; count of bases not matched to a gene: 4. The V gene's germline CDR1 is DFQATT and CDR2 SNEGSKA (reference sequence). The CDR3 consists of 12 residues. The chain's CDR3 is CSARDSPYEQYF. CDR3 DNA: TGCAGTGCCCGGGACAGCCCCTACGAGCAGTACTTC.

J is TRBJ2-6 and V is TRBV5-5, with 8 positions matching TRBD2. J gave up 1 base and V 3 bases, and 6 bases lay outside the gene matches. Germline CDR1 reads SGHKS; CDR2 reads YYEKEE (reference sequence). This CDR3 comprises 17 residues. The CDR3 DNA reads as TGTGCCAGCAGCTCGGGAGGGGCTTGGTCTGGGGCCAACGTCCTGACTTTC. Protein product: CASSSGGAWSGANVLTF.

This chain joins TRBV20-1 and TRBJ2-1; D gene uncertain. This CDR3 is built from 13 residues. Germline V gene lookup returns CDR1 DFQATT and CDR2 SNEGSKA (reference sequence). Trimming pared 4 bases from V and 0 bases from J, leaving 7 bases between. DNA for the CDR3: TGCAGTGCTACCGAGAGCTCCTACAATGAGCAGTTCTTC. It encodes CSATESSYNEQFF.

Many counts were recorded for this clonotype. The J gene is TRBJ2-1, the V gene TRBV11-2, with 8 nucleotides matching TRBD2. Germline-derived CDR1 and CDR2 are SGHAT and FQNNGV. The CDR3 has 14 residues. The ends lost 5 bases at V and 8 bases at J; junction bases unmatched: 8. DNA for the CDR3: TGTGCCAGCAGCGGCGGGACTAGTCGTTATGAGCAGTTCTTC. As protein: CASSGGTSRYEQFF.

This clonotype was recorded at least ten times. Here the CDR3 reads CASSQDWGGGILYNEQFF. The CDR3 DNA is TGCGCCAGCAGCCAAGATTGGGGCGGCGGGATCCTCTACAATGAGCAGTTCTTC. V usage is TRBV4-1 and J usage is TRBJ2-1, with D possibly TRBD2 on 6 matching bases. This CDR3 has 18 amino acids. V was pared by 0 bases and J by 3 bases, with 18 bases between. The germline V gene has CDR1 MGHRA and CDR2 YSYEKL.

This clonotype was seen repeatedly, ten times or more. The rearrangement joins TRBV4-3 to TRBJ2-7; possible D gene TRBD1, 5 bases. V dropped 1 base and J dropped 0 bases, with 13 bases sitting between them. Germline lookup yields CDR1 LGHNA and CDR2 YSLEER. The CDR3 runs to 16 residues. The CDR3, as DNA: TGCGCCAGCAGCCAAGGGGCAGGGCTTTCCTCCTACGAGCAGTACTTC. Translation: CASSQGAGLSSYEQYF.

This chain connects TRBV7-2 to TRBJ1-6; D is ambiguous. This CDR3 has 17 residues. Germline values: CDR1 SGHTA, CDR2 FQGNSA. The ends were cut back, 2 bases at V and 5 bases at J, with 16 bases in the middle. CDR3 loop: CASSLSFHGWDNSPLHF. The CDR3 DNA follows: TGTGCCAGCAGCTTAAGTTTCCATGGGTGGGATAATTCACCCCTCCACTTT. Together with reference TRBV7-2 and TRBJ1-6, the CDR3 gives the full variable domain: GAGVSQSPSNKVTEKGKDVELRCDPISGHTALYWYRQSLGQGLEFLIYFQGNSAPDKSGLPSDRFSAERTGGSVSTLTIQRTQQEDSAVYLCASSLSFHGWDNSPLHFGNGTRLTVT.

This clonotype was detected ten times or more. The chain has TRBV12-3 or TRBV12-4 and TRBJ2-7; no firm D call. Trimming stripped 5 bases from V and 0 bases from J, with 8 bases between. This CDR3 comprises 13 residues. CDR3 protein: CASSVQASYEQYF. The CDR3 bases are TGTGCCAGCAGTGTCCAGGCCTCCTACGAGCAGTACTTC.

Many counts were recorded for this clonotype. J is TRBJ2-3 and V is TRBV12-3 or TRBV12-4; tentatively, D is TRBD2 (5 bases). CDR3 length equals 15 residues. Trimming shortened V by 6 bases and J by 4 bases, and 17 bases separated the two germline ends. CDR3 in DNA: TGTGCCAGCAGAGCCCAAGGGCGGGCCGCAGATACGCAGTATTTT. This translates into CASRAQGRAADTQYF.

This clonotype has ten or more counts. The V gene is TRBV15, the J gene TRBJ2-7; D unclear. In germline, CDR1 is LNHNV, CDR2 YYDKDF (reference sequence). The CDR3 has 15 residues. The V end lost 0 bases, the J end lost 4 bases, and 13 bases lay between the germline ends. CDR3 protein: CATSRDRVSGYEQYF. In DNA form, the CDR3 reads TGTGCCACCAGCAGAGATCGGGTCAGTGGTTACGAGCAGTACTTC. The full variable domain, in which reference TRBV15 and TRBJ2-7 provide the parts outside the CDR3, is DAMVIQNPRYQVTQFGKPVTLSCSQTLNHNVMYWYQQKSSQAPKLLFHYYDKDFNNEADTPDNFQSRRPNTSFCFLDIRSPGLGDTAMYLCATSRDRVSGYEQYFGPGTRLTVT.

This chain links TRBV4-2 with TRBJ2-1, with D perhaps TRBD2 (5 bases). V was trimmed by 1 base and J by 5 bases, leaving 12 bases between them. The CDR3 runs to 15 residues. CDR1 is LGHNA and CDR2 is YNFKEQ in the germline V gene. The CDR3 sequence is CASSQAGGSDNEQFF. The CDR3 bases are TGTGCCAGCAGCCAAGCTGGAGGTTCAGACAATGAGCAGTTCTTC.